This TCR beta chain was observed in a study of blood T cell repertoires in COVID-19 (dated by TCRdb to 2020 to 2022). With respect to the entire study: Samples covering the acute and convalescent phases of COVID-19 were provided by collaborators in the United States, Italy and Spain. The material from the prospective study consisted of cDNA or gDNA derived from T cells, B-cell-depleted T cells, or PBMCs. Subjects who had been exposed to COVID-19, were actively infected with it, or had recovered from it provided the deeply sampled blood TCRbeta repertoires that made up the dataset. The repertoires were released in a freely available public database meant as a resource for research on the immune response to SARS-CoV-2. Samples came from the ongoing ImmuneRACE study (first 160 participants) plus 1,254 subjects from 6 global collaborators. Sample metadata almost always included a de-identified subject ID, COVID-19 status, age in years and sex. Where available, HLA class I and class II types were taken from metadata supplied by the sample provider and were not determined by assay-based typing.

The collaborating institutions used their own protocols to collect whole blood in K2EDTA tubes. For TCRbeta analysis, collaborators shipped samples as frozen whole blood, isolated PBMCs, or DNA extracted from either of those sample types. TCRbeta CDR3 regions were amplified from genomic DNA by means of the immunoSEQ Assay, a bias-controlled multiplex PCR. The published analysis was carried out like this. The number of nucleated cells in each sample was estimated from the amplification of reference gene primers within the assay. To quantify the absolute abundance of each unique TCRbeta CDR3 rearrangement, sequence reads were collapsed and filtered. For each sample, productive Simpson clonality was calculated as the square root of Simpson's diversity index over productive rearrangements. Entries here come from immuneACCESS through TCRdb and include only in-frame sequences with V and J called. Some clones fail to appear in such tables; in the studies checked, an unresolved V gene covers under half of the shortfall, and the cause of the remainder is unknown. The V and J calls and clone size come from that table; D and trimming were worked out from the DNA. This sample comprises about 36,000 clones, around four fifths of them detected only once. The ten biggest clones cover approximately 32% of the sample.

Overall study results and their limits: The amount of clinical and demographic metadata varied by source and participant and was provided uncurated.

Points on this clone: The specificity of this receptor is unknown. Base qualities are not provided; no much larger clone lies one nucleotide away.

V is clipped by 3 bases and J by 6 bases, and the sequence between their germline boundaries is 19 bases long. The CDR3 covers 16 residues, taking in both the cysteine and the phenylalanine. Only the CDR3 part of the read is kept: 48 bases, read in frame from the first base. CDR1 and CDR2 (SGHTS, YDEGEE) derive from the germline V gene. Sequences were obtained from peripheral blood. The V and J genes are TRBV5-8 and TRBJ1-5; the D gene is perhaps TRBD1, from 5 matching bases. This sequence was found in a man in his sixties with acute or convalescent COVID-19. Here the CDR3 is given as CASSWGDFQRSQPQHF. The nucleotide sequence is TGTGCCAGCAGCTGGGGGGACTTCCAGAGGAGTCAGCCCCAGCATTTT.